A selection of T cell receptor beta chains follows, all from one sample in a study of spatial heterogeneity in lung cancer. TCRdb re-called the 5' RACE reads through MiXCR, storing one row per CDR3 protein. In the table there are 35,000 to 55,000 distinct CDR3 sequences, around 15% of which are singletons. The source material was PBMCs, sampled at surgery. These receptors all come from a male donor with early-stage non-small cell lung cancer. Both conserved end residues are part of each CDR3. The order of the fields is J gene, V gene, D gene, clone size, CDR3 length, CDR3 DNA, CDR3 protein. A D gene is named only where the DNA matches it firmly. A row's size may be missing; if present it is once, few, many or a size class.

TRBJ2-7 TRBV5-1 NA NA 14 TGCGCCAGCAGGGGCTACTCCTCGGTTAATGAGCAGTACTTC CASRGYSSVNEQYF
TRBJ2-7 TRBV12-3/TRBV12-4 NA few 14 TGTGCCAGCAGTTTGCCCGGTAACACCTACGAGCAGTACTTC CASSLPGNTYEQYF
TRBJ2-3 TRBV20-1 TRBD2 many 13 TGCAGTAAGCACGGGGGGGGTCCAGATACGCAGTATTTT CSKHGGGPDTQYF
TRBJ2-3 TRBV14 NA NA 16 TGTGCCAGCAGCTCCGGCCTCGCCCCAGGAACAGATACGCAGTATTTT CASSSGLAPGTDTQYF
TRBJ2-1 TRBV20-1 TRBD2 NA 19 TGCAGTGCTAGAGAGCGAGTTAGCGGGAGCAAACCCTCCTACAATGAGCAGTTCTTC CSARERVSGSKPSYNEQFF
TRBJ2-7 TRBV20-1 TRBD2 few 14 TGCAGTGCTAGAGATCCAGCGGGAGTATACGAGCAGTACTTC CSARDPAGVYEQYF
TRBJ2-2 TRBV28 NA NA 17 TGTGCCAGCAGCCCGGCGGGGCGCGTTGTCAACACCGGGGAGCTGTTTTTT CASSPAGRVVNTGELFF
TRBJ1-1 TRBV5-5 NA many 14 TGTGCCAGCAGCTTGGCCAGGTATAACACTGAAGCTTTCTTT CASSLARYNTEAFF
TRBJ1-2 TRBV20-1 NA many 11 TGCAGTGCTAGTCCCAACTATGGCTACACCTTC CSASPNYGYTF
TRBJ1-2 TRBV5-1 NA NA 13 TGCGCCAGCAGCCCCGAAGGGGCCTATGGCTACACCTTC CASSPEGAYGYTF
TRBJ1-1 TRBV6-5 NA many 15 TGTGCCAGCAGTTACTCGATAAATTCGAACACTGAAGCTTTCTTT CASSYSINSNTEAFF
TRBJ2-1 TRBV9 TRBD1 many 13 TGTGCCAGCAGCGTAGAGGGGGCAATTGAGCAGTTCTTC CASSVEGAIEQFF
TRBJ2-5 TRBV5-4 NA NA 14 TGTGCCAGCAGCTTCGGGTTCCCGACGGAGACCCAGTACTTC CASSFGFPTETQYF
TRBJ1-1 TRBV20-1 NA few 12 TGCAGTGCTAGGGGCGGGGGTACTGAAGCTTTCTTT CSARGGGTEAFF
TRBJ2-5 TRBV19 NA few 15 TGTGCCAGTAGTACCCCCGGGACACCCCGAGAGACCCAGTACTTC CASSTPGTPRETQYF
TRBJ1-4 TRBV7-9 NA NA 15 TGTGCCAGCAGCTTAGCTGGGGCGGCTAATGAAAAACTGTTTTTT CASSLAGAANEKLFF
TRBJ2-3 TRBV9 TRBD2 few 18 TGTGCCAGCAGCGTTTCGGGGTTGACTAGCGGGATAGGAGATACGCAGTATTTT CASSVSGLTSGIGDTQYF